This TCR beta chain is from a study of cytomegalovirus exposure and HLA in healthy donors. Findings and caveats of the study: A list of about 160 TCR beta chains associated with cytomegalovirus was given. Most TCR sequences showed up rarely, but some public TCRs showed up in many donors. High specificity and sensitivity for cytomegalovirus status were reported for the classifier.

The donors belonged to the approximately 130-subject validation cohort, separate from the roughly 650-subject first cohort. This CDR3 has 16 amino acids. Trimming cost V 8 bases and J 3 bases; bases outside gene matches: 10. Germline CDR1 and CDR2: MNHEY and SMNVEV (reference sequence). Remarks on this clone: What it binds is unknown.

Using immunoSEQ multiplex PCR, the repertoire was profiled, and TCRdb retains in-frame clones only, with some absent. The profile shows about 140,000 clones, approximately 84% of them singletons. The V and J genes are TRBV27 and TRBJ2-1; 10 nucleotides match TRBD1. The sequence derives from a woman aged 25 to 39 in good health and CMV-seronegative. Sequencing was carried out using PBMCs. DNA for the CDR3: TGTGCCAGCTCTACATTTAGGACAGGGGGCTACAATGAGCAGTTCTTC. This sequence encodes CASSTFRTGGYNEQFF.